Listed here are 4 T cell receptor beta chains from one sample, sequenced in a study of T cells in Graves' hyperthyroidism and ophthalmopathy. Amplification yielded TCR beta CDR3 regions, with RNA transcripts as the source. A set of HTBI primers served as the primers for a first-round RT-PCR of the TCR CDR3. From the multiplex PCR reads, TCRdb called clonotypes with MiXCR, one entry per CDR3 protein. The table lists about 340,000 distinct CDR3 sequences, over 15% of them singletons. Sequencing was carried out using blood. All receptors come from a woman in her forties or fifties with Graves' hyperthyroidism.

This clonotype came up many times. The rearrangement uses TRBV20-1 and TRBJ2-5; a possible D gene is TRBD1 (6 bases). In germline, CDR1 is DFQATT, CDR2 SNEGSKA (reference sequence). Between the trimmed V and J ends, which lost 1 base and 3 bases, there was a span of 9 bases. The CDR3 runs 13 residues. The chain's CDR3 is CSARVQGEETQYF. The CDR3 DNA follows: TGCAGTGCTAGAGTACAGGGCGAAGAGACCCAGTACTTC.

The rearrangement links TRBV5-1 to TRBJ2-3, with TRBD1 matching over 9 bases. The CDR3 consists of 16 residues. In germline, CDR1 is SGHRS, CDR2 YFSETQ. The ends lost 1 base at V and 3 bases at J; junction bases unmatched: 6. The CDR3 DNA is TGCGCCAGCAGCTTGAGTGGGACAGGGTTGACAGATACGCAGTATTTT. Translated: CASSLSGTGLTDTQYF.

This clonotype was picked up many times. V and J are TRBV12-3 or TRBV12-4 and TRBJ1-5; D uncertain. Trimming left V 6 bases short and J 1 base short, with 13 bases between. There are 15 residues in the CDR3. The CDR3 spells CASSYEGGSNQPQHF. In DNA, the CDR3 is TGTGCCAGCAGCTACGAGGGAGGGAGCAATCAGCCCCAGCATTTT.

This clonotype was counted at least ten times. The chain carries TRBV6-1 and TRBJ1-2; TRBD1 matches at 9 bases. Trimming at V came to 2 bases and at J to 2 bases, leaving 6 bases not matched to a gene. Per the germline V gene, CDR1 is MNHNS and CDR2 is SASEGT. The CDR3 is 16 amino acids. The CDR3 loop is CASSERWDRVNYGYTF. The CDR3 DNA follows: TGTGCCAGCAGTGAAAGATGGGACAGGGTAAACTATGGCTACACCTTC.